The sequence of this TCR beta chain was determined in a study of cytomegalovirus exposure and HLA in healthy donors. Study-level findings and limits: In a later analysis, HLA-associated TCR beta chains were more clonally expanded than equally common others. A likely sequencing artifact accounted for one observed cluster of highly shared sequence variants.

In regard to this clone: What it recognizes is unknown.

Germline V CDR1 and CDR2: MGHRA, YSYEKL. V lost 3 bases and J lost 5; bases outside the gene matches: 5. The CDR3 runs 15 residues. Primers: 60 Vbeta forward and 13 Jbeta reverse. Some clones are missing from TCRdb's copy, which holds only in-frame ones; the method was immunoSEQ multiplex PCR. In the table there are some 130,000 clones, around three quarters of which are singletons. The TCR was taken from a woman aged 55-70 years in good health and CMV-seropositive. This chain connects TRBV4-1 to TRBJ1-4; 8 nucleotides agree with TRBD1. Source material: PBMCs. The CDR3 region is CASSHIQGGNEKLFF. In nucleotides, the CDR3 is TGCGCCAGCAGCCACATACAGGGGGGGAATGAAAAACTGTTTTTT.